Shown below are 21 T cell receptor beta chains from a single sample sequenced in a study of T cell repertoires in cytomegalovirus infection. TCRdb used MiXCR to reprocess the reads, holding one entry per CDR3 protein. The table records fewer than 850,000 distinct CDR3 sequences, about 28% of them present only once. The antigens of these receptors remain unknown. The sequences come from cultured CD8+ T cells from PBMCs, collected from culture after CMV antigen stimulation. These receptors all stem from a human donor in good health (CMV status not recorded). Some clones in this sample may be carry-over from other donors' samples.

This rearrangement joins TRBV6-1 to TRBJ1-2; possible D gene TRBD1, 5 bases. CDR1 MNHNS and CDR2 SASEGT come from the germline V gene. This CDR3 contains 14 residues. Trimming stripped 5 bases from V and 2 bases from J, with 12 bases between. The CDR3 region has the DNA TGTGCCAGCAGTTCGGGGACGGTCAACTATGGCTACACCTTC. Translating gives CASSSGTVNYGYTF.

This clonotype was detected many times. The rearrangement joins TRBV11-2 to TRBJ2-1, with D hard to call. With 1 base removed from V and 1 base from J, the gap between germline ends came to 8 bases. CDR1 is SGHAT, CDR2 FQNNGV, per germline. This CDR3 has 15 residues. CDR3 sequence (DNA): TGTGCCAGCAGCTTAGTCCTCGTTTCCTACAATGAGCAGTTCTTC. It is translated as CASSLVLVSYNEQFF.

The chain combines TRBV19 with TRBJ1-1; D remains ambiguous. Trimming cost V 10 bases and J 4 bases, with 10 bases left between them. The CDR3 runs 11 residues. Germline V gene sequence: CDR1 LNHDA, CDR2 SQIVND (reference sequence). The CDR3 sequence: CATKEGTEAFF. As DNA, the CDR3 is TGTGCCACTAAAGAGGGCACTGAAGCTTTCTTT.

This clonotype was counted between two and nine times. The chain links TRBV2 to TRBJ1-5; TRBD1 is a possible D gene (5 bases). The CDR3 runs 14 residues. Germline V gene sequence: CDR1 SNHLY, CDR2 FYNNEI. Trimming removed 7 bases at V and 0 bases at J, with 10 bases between. CDR3 sequence reads: CASNGGNSNQPQHF. CDR3 nucleotides: TGTGCCAGCAATGGGGGAAATAGCAATCAGCCCCAGCATTTT.

CDR3 residues: CSVHPITDTQYF. Written as DNA, the CDR3 is TGCAGCGTCCATCCGATCACAGATACGCAGTATTTT. This sequence joins TRBV29-1 and TRBJ2-3; unclear D gene. This CDR3 has 12 residues. Germline values: CDR1 SQVTM, CDR2 ANQGSEA. Trimming removed 6 bases at V and 2 bases at J, with 9 bases between.

J is TRBJ2-2 and V is TRBV5-1, with a weak D call TRBD2 (6 bases). CDR1 and CDR2 (germline): SGHRS, YFSETQ. V lost 2 bases and J lost 4, with 18 bases in between. The CDR3 length is 17 residues. The chain's CDR3 is CASSFPGGFNTTGELFF. The CDR3 nucleotides are TGCGCCAGCAGCTTCCCCGGGGGATTTAACACCACCGGGGAGCTGTTTTTT.

V is TRBV29-1 and J is TRBJ2-3; D gene uncertain. The ends were cut back, 2 bases at V and 0 bases at J, with 12 bases in the middle. Looked up from germline, CDR1 is SQVTM and CDR2 is ANQGSEA. This CDR3 has 15 residues. CDR3 residues: CSVELRRTSTDTQYF. CDR3 nucleotide sequence: TGCAGCGTTGAACTGAGGCGAACTAGCACAGATACGCAGTATTTT.

This clonotype was detected ten times or more. The chain links TRBV7-8 to TRBJ1-2; D unclear. This CDR3 comprises 15 residues. The V gene lost 7 bases and the J gene lost 5 bases, with 20 bases spanning the gap. CDR1 is SGHVS and CDR2 is FQNEAQ in the germline V gene. CDR3 sequence: CASINKEEGWYGYTF. CDR3 DNA: TGTGCCAGCATCAACAAAGAGGAGGGTTGGTATGGCTACACCTTC.

V is TRBV19 and J is TRBJ1-1; D is perhaps TRBD1 (5 bases). Trimming stripped 1 base from V and 6 bases from J, with 9 bases between. The CDR3 is made up of 13 amino acids. In germline, CDR1 is LNHDA, CDR2 SQIVND (reference sequence). The CDR3: CASSIGQGAEAFF. The CDR3 nucleotides are TGTGCCAGTAGTATAGGCCAGGGCGCTGAAGCTTTCTTT.

This sequence joins TRBV9 and TRBJ1-3; D may be TRBD1 (5 bases). From germline, CDR1 is SGDLS and CDR2 YYNGEE. Trimming removed 6 bases at V and 6 bases at J, with 10 bases between. This CDR3 is built from 12 residues. CDR3 nucleotides: TGTGCCAGCACCGGGACCAAAAACACCATATATTTT. As protein: CASTGTKNTIYF.

The chain combines TRBV11-2 with TRBJ2-2, with a weak D call TRBD2 (7 bases). V was trimmed by 4 bases and J by 6 bases, leaving 18 bases between them. Germline CDR1 reads SGHAT; CDR2 reads FQNNGV. The CDR3 consists of 16 residues. CDR3: CASSYRTRGGSGELFF. CDR3 sequence (DNA): TGTGCCAGCAGCTACCGGACTAGAGGGGGGTCCGGGGAGCTGTTTTTT.

In its sample, this clonotype was seen many times. The J gene is TRBJ1-6, the V gene TRBV12-3 or TRBV12-4; D not resolved. Trimming removed 3 bases from V and 10 bases from J, with 19 bases in between. The CDR3 is 16 residues long. CDR3: CASSFGRITVESPLHF. The DNA for the CDR3 is TGTGCCAGCAGTTTTGGCAGGATAACCGTCGAATCACCCCTCCACTTT.

This clonotype came up many times. The chain is built from TRBV6-6 and TRBJ2-1, with 7 bases aligning to TRBD1. The CDR3 spans 13 residues. With 5 bases clipped from V and 6 bases from J, the junction kept 4 bases outside the gene matches. Germline CDR1 is MNHNY and CDR2 is SVGAGI (reference sequence). This CDR3 is CASSLNRGNEQFF. The CDR3 DNA sequence: TGTGCCAGCAGTCTTAACAGGGGCAATGAGCAGTTCTTC.

The rearrangement links TRBV9 to TRBJ2-1; 8 nucleotides line up with TRBD2. The CDR3 is made up of 13 amino acids. The V gene end was trimmed by 3 bases and the J gene end by 10 bases; junction bases not matched to a gene: 6. Germline V gene sequence: CDR1 SGDLS, CDR2 YYNGEE. DNA for the CDR3: TGTGCCAGCAGCGCGGGGGGGGCGGGCGAGCAGTTCTTC. This codes for CASSAGGAGEQFF.

This clonotype was counted only a few times. J is TRBJ1-3 and V is TRBV4-3; no clear D gene. The CDR3 has 15 residues. CDR1 is LGHNA, CDR2 YSLEER, per germline. The V end was cut by 1 base, the J end by 0 bases, with 7 bases between. The CDR3 sequence is CASSQGTYSGNTIYF. CDR3 bases: TGCGCCAGCAGCCAAGGCACCTACTCTGGAAACACCATATATTTT.

The rearrangement links TRBV19 to TRBJ2-5; D is perhaps TRBD2 (5 bases). This CDR3 has 14 amino acids. Germline V CDR1 and CDR2: LNHDA, SQIVND (reference sequence). The V and J ends lost 3 bases and 4 bases respectively, with 12 bases between them. CDR3 in amino acids: CASSMSGVGETQYF. The CDR3, as DNA: TGTGCCAGTAGTATGTCCGGGGTAGGAGAGACCCAGTACTTC.

This clonotype was detected only a few times. J is TRBJ1-1 and V is TRBV7-9; D remains ambiguous. Germline CDR1 reads SEHNR; CDR2 reads FQNEAQ (reference sequence). The CDR3 length is 14 residues. The ends were cut back, 6 bases at V and 4 bases at J, with 15 bases in the middle. CDR3 nucleotide sequence: TGTGCCAGCAGTTCAACCGGGAGAGGCACTGAAGCTTTCTTT. Translation: CASSSTGRGTEAFF.

Ten or more counts support this clonotype. The J gene is TRBJ2-1, the V gene TRBV7-2; TRBD2 aligns across 11 bases. J gave up 2 bases and V 2 bases, and 2 bases lay outside the gene matches. Germline CDR1 SGHTA, CDR2 FQGNSA. The CDR3 totals 16 residues. The CDR3 nucleotides are TGTGCCAGCAGCTTAACTAGCGGGAGCCCCTACAATGAGCAGTTCTTC. Its translation is CASSLTSGSPYNEQFF.

The V and J genes are TRBV6-6 and TRBJ2-1; D uncertain. Trimming stripped 1 base from V and 6 bases from J, with 10 bases between. The CDR3 loop spans 14 amino acids. Germline V gene data show CDR1 as MNHNY and CDR2 as SVGAGI (reference sequence). The CDR3 is CASSYFGLGNEQFF. The CDR3 nucleotides are TGTGCCAGCAGTTACTTCGGGTTGGGCAATGAGCAGTTCTTC.

The chain employs TRBV27 and TRBJ2-7, with TRBD1 as a possible D gene (5 bases). Per the germline V gene, CDR1 is MNHEY and CDR2 is SMNVEV (reference sequence). Trimming pared 3 bases from V and 7 bases from J, leaving 16 bases between. CDR3 size: 14 residues. CDR3 in DNA: TGTGCCAGCAGTTTTATAGTTTCCAGGGTTGAGCAGTACTTC. It encodes CASSFIVSRVEQYF.

This clonotype appeared many times. The rearrangement uses TRBV6-5 and TRBJ2-3, with D unresolved. Germline CDR1 and CDR2: MNHEY and SVGAGI. V was trimmed by 4 bases and J by 2 bases, leaving 7 bases between them. This CDR3 contains 13 residues. Here the CDR3 reads CASSLPYTDTQYF. The CDR3 nucleotides read TGTGCCAGCAGTTTACCCTACACAGATACGCAGTATTTT.